This T cell receptor (beta chain) is from a study of chemoradiotherapy in HPV16-positive cancers. Study-level information: Candidate HPV-specific clones and shared TCR motifs came from two HPV16-positive patients.

Repertoires were sampled repeatedly during chemoradiotherapy. Study-level points and caveats: Candidate HPV-specific clones and E7-related TCR motifs grew in tumor during treatment. HPV-responsive T-cell expansion during chemoradiotherapy was linked to improved recurrence-free survival in HPV16-positive patients.

To note about this clone: The antigen remains unidentified.

In germline, CDR1 is SEHNR, CDR2 FQNEAQ (reference sequence). The CDR3 sequence is 14 residues long. V gave up 4 bases and J gave up 2 bases, with 12 bases separating them. The data were produced by immunoSEQ multiplex PCR, yet TCRdb's version contains in-frame clones alone and is incomplete. The sample has 12,000 or so clones, around 82% seen once. The chain joins TRBV7-9 to TRBJ2-7; D possibly corresponds to TRBD1 (6 bases). The clonotype comes from a human donor with HPV-associated anogenital cancer. This material was collected from a patient who underwent chemoradiotherapy. The chain's CDR3 is CASSYNRETYEQYF. In DNA, the CDR3 is TGTGCCAGCAGCTATAACAGGGAAACCTACGAGCAGTACTTC.